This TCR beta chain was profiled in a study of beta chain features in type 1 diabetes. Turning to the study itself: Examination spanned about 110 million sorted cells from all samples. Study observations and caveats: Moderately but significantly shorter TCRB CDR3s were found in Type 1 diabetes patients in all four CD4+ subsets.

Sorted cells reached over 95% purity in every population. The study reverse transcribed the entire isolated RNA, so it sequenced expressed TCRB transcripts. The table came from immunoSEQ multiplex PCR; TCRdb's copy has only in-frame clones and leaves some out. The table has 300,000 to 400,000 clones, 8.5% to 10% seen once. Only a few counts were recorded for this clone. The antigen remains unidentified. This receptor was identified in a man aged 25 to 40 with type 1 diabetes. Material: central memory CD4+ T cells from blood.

The DNA of the CDR3 is TGTGCCAGCAGCACCCTCGGGGCAGACGAAAACATTCAGTACTTC. This translates into CASSTLGADENIQYF. V is TRBV5-6 and J is TRBJ2-4, with D perhaps TRBD1 or TRBD2 (5 bases each). CDR3 size: 15 residues. CDR1 SGHDT and CDR2 YYEEEE come from the germline V gene. The V and J ends lost 4 bases and 5 bases respectively, with 16 bases between them.